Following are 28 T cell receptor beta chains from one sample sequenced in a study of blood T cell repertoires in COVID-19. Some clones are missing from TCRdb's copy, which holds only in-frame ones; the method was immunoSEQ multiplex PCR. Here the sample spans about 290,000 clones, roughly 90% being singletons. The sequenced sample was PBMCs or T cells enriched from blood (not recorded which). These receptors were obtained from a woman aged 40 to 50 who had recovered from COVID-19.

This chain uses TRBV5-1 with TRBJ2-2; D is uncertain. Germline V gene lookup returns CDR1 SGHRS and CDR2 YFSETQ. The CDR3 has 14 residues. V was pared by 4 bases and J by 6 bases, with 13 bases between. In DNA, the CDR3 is TGCGCCAGCAGCCCCACCACGGTTTCCGGGGAGCTGTTTTTT. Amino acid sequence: CASSPTTVSGELFF.

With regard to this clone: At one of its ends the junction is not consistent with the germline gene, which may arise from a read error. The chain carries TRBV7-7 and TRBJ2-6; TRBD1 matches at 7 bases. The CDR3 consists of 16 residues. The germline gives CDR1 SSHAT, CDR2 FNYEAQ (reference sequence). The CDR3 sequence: CASSPGQAAGANVLTF. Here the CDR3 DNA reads TGTGCTAGCAGCCCCGGACAGGCGGCTGGGGCCAACGTCCTGACTTTC.

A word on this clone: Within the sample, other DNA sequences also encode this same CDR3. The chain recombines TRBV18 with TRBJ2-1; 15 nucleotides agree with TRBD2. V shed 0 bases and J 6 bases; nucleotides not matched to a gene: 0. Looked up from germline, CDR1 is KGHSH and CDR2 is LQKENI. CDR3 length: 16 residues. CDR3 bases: TGTGCCAGCTCACCACCGGGACTAGCGGGGGGCAATGAGCAGTTCTTC. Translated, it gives CASSPPGLAGGNEQFF.

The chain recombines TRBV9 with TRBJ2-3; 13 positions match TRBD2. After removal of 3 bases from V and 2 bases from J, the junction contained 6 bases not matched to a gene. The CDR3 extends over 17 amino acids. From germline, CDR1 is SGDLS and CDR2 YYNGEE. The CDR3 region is CASSAPGLAGPTDTQYF. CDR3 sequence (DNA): TGTGCCAGCAGCGCCCCGGGACTAGCGGGACCCACAGATACGCAGTATTTT.

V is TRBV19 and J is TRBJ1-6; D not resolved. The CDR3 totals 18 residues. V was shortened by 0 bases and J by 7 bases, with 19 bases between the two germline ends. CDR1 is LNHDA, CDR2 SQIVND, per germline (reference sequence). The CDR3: CASSIDLPGFGLNSPLHF. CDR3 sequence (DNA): TGTGCCAGTAGTATAGATCTCCCGGGATTCGGCCTCAATTCACCCCTCCACTTT.

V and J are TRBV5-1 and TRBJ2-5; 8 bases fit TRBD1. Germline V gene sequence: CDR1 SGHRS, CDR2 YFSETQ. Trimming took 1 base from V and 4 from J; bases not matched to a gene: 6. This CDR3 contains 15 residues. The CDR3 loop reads CASSLHGQGRETQYF. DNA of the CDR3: TGCGCCAGCAGCTTGCACGGACAGGGAAGAGAGACCCAGTACTTC.

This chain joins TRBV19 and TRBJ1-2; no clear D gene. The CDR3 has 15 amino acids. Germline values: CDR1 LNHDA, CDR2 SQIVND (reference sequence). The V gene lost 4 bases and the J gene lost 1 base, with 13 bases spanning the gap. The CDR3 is CASSRGLRLNYGYTF. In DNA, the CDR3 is TGTGCCAGTAGTAGAGGACTTAGACTTAACTATGGCTACACCTTC.

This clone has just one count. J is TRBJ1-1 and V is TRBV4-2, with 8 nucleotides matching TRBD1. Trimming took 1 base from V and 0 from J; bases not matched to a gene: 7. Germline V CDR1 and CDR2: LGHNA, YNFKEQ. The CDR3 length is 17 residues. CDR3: CASSQGKTGDMNTEAFF. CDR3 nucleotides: TGTGCCAGCAGCCAAGGGAAGACAGGGGATATGAACACTGAAGCTTTCTTT.

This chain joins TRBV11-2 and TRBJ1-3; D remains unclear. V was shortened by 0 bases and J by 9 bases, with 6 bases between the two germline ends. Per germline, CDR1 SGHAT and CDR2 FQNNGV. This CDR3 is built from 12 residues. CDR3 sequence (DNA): TGTGCCAGCAGCTTAGATCGGGGCACCATATATTTT. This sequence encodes CASSLDRGTIYF.

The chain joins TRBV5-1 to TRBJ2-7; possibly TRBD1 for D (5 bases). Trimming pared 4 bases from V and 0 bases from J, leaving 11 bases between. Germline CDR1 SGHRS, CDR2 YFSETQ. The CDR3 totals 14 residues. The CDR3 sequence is CASSQQTASYEQYF. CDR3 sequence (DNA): TGCGCCAGCAGCCAACAGACAGCCTCCTACGAGCAGTACTTC.

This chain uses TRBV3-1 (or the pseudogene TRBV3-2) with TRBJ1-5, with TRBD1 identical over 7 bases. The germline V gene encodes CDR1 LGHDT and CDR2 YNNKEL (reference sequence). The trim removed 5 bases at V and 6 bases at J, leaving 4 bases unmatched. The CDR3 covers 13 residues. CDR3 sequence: CASSNRGGQPQHF. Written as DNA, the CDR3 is TGTGCCAGCAGCAACAGGGGTGGTCAGCCCCAGCATTTT.

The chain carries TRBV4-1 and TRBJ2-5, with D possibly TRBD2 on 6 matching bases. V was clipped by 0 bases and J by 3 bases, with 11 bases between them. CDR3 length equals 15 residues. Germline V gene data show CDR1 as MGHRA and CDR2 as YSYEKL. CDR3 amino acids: CASSQDPGSEETQYF. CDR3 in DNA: TGCGCCAGCAGCCAAGACCCCGGGAGCGAAGAGACCCAGTACTTC.

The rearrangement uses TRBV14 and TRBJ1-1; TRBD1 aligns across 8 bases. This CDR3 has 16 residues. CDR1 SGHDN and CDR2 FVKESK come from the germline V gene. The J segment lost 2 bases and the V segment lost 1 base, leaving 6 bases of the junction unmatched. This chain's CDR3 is CASSQGTGTLNTEAFF. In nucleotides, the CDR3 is TGTGCCAGCAGCCAAGGGACAGGGACCCTAAACACTGAAGCTTTCTTT.

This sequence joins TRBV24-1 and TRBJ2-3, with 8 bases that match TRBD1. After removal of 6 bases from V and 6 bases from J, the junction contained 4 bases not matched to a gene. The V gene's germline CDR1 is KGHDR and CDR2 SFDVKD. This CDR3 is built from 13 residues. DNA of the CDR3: TGTGCCACCAGTCAGGGGGCCTCCGATACGCAGTATTTT. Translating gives CATSQGASDTQYF.

CDR3 sequence reads: CASSLREPLNTEAFF. In DNA form, the CDR3 reads TGTGCCAGCAGCTTACGGGAGCCGCTGAACACTGAAGCTTTCTTT. This sequence joins TRBV5-8 and TRBJ1-1, with D unresolved. CDR1 and CDR2 (germline): SGHTS, YDEGEE. The CDR3 length is 15 residues. With 2 bases removed from V and 0 bases from J, the gap between germline ends came to 11 bases.

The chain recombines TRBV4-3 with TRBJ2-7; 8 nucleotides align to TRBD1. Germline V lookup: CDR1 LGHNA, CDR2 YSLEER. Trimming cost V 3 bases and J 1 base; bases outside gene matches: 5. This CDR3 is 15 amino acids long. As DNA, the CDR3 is TGCGCCAGCAGCCAGGAACGGGACAGGTCCTACGAGCAGTACTTC. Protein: CASSQERDRSYEQYF.

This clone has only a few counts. The CDR3: CASTRGVSSWTEAFF. The CDR3, as DNA: TGTGCCAGCACCCGGGGGGTTTCGAGTTGGACTGAAGCTTTCTTT. The chain is built from TRBV4-2 and TRBJ1-1, with D maybe TRBD1 (5 bases). The V gene's germline CDR1 is LGHNA and CDR2 YNFKEQ. The CDR3 has 15 amino acids. V lost 7 bases and J 5 bases, leaving 20 bases between the germline ends.

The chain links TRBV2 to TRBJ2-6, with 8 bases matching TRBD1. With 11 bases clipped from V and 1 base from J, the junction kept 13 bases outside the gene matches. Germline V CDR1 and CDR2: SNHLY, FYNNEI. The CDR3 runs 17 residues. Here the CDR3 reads CAWPIVQGASGANVLTF. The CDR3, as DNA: TGTGCCTGGCCGATAGTGCAGGGGGCTTCTGGGGCCAACGTCCTGACTTTC. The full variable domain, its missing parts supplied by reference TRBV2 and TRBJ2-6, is EPEVTQTPSHQVTQMGQEVILRCVPISNHLYFYWYRQILGQKVEFLVSFYNNEISEKSEIFDDQFSVERPDGSNFTLKIRSTKLEDSAMYFCAWPIVQGASGANVLTFGAGSRLTVL.

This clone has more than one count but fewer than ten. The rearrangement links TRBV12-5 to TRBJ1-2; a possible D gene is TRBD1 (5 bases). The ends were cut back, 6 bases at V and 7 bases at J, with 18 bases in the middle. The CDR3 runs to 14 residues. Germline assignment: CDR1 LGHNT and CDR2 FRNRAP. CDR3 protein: CASGRTGGGGGYTF. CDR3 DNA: TGTGCTAGTGGCCGGACTGGGGGAGGAGGTGGCTACACCTTC.

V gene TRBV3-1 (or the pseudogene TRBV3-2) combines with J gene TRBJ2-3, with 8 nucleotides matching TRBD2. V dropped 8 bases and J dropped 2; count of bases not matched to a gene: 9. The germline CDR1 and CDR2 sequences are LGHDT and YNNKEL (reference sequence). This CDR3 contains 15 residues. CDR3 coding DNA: TGTGCCAGCTGCCTCGGAGGACTAGCCACAGATACGCAGTATTTT. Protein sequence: CASCLGGLATDTQYF.

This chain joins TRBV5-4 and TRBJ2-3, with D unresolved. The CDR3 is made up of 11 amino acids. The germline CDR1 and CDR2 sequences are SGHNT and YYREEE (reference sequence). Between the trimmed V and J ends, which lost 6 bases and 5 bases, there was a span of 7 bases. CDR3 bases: TGTGCCAGCACCCTGCGAGATACGCAGTATTTT. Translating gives CASTLRDTQYF. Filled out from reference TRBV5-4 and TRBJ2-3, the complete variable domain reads ETGVTQSPTHLIKTRGQQVTLRCSSQSGHNTVSWYQQALGQGPQFIFQYYREEENGRGNFPPRFSGLQFPNYSSELNVNALELDDSALYLCASTLRDTQYFGPGTRLTVL.

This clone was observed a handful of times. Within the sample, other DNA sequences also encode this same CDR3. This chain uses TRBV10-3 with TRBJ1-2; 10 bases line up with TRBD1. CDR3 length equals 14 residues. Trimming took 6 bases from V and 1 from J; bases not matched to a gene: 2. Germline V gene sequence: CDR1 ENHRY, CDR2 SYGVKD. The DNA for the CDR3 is TGTGCCATCAGCCGGACAGGGGGTAACTATGGCTACACCTTC. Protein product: CAISRTGGNYGYTF.

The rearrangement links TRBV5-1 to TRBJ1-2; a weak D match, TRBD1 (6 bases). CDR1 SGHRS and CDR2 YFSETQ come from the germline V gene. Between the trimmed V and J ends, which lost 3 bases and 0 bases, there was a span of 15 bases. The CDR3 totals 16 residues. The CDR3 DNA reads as TGCGCCAGCAGCTCCTTCGGGGCAGGGGCTAACTATGGCTACACCTTC. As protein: CASSSFGAGANYGYTF.

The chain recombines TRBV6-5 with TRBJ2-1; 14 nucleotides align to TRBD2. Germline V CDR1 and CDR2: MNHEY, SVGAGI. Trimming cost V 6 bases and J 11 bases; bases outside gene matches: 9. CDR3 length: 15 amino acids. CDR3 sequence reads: CASSQTSGGVRKQFF. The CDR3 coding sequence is TGTGCCAGCAGCCAGACTAGCGGGGGGGTCCGAAAGCAGTTCTTC.

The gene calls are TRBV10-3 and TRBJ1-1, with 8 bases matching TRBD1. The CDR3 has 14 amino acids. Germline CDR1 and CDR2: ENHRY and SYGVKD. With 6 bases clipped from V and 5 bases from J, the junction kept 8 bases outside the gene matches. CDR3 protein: CAIRQSGGSTEAFF. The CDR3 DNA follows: TGTGCCATCAGGCAATCAGGGGGCAGTACTGAAGCTTTCTTT.

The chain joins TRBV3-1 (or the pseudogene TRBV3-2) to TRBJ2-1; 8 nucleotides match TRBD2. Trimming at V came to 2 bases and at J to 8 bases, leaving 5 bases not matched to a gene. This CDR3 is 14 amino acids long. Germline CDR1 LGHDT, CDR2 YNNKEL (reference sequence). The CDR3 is CASSQSGSRDEQFF. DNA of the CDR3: TGTGCCAGCAGCCAAAGCGGGAGTAGGGATGAGCAGTTCTTC.

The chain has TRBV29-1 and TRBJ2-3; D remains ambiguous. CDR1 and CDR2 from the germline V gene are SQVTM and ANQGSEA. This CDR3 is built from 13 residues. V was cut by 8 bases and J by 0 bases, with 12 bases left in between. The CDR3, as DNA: TGCAGCTCGGAGCACCACAGCACAGATACGCAGTATTTT. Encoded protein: CSSEHHSTDTQYF.

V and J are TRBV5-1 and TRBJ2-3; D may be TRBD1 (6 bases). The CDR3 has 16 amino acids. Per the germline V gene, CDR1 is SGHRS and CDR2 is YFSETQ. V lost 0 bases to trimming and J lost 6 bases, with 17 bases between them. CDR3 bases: TGCGCCAGCAGCTTGGTCCCAGGGGCGGCGTCTGATACGCAGTATTTT. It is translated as CASSLVPGAASDTQYF. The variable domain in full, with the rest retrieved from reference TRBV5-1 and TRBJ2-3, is KAGVTQTPRYLIKTRGQQVTLSCSPISGHRSVSWYQQTPGQGLQFLFEYFSETQRNKGNFPGRFSGRQFSNSRSEMNVSTLELGDSALYLCASSLVPGAASDTQYFGPGTRLTVL.